The sequence of this T cell receptor beta chain was determined in a study of identical twins. Study conclusions and caveats: In beta out-of-frame sequences, the excess sharing between twins was weaker. Out-of-frame TCR alpha sharing observed in monozygotic twins exceeded model estimates.

TCRdb itself ran the 5' RACE reads through MiXCR, one entry per CDR3 protein. This sample has about 250,000 distinct CDR3 sequences, with about an eighth found just once. Healthy Caucasians alone served as donors. Comment on this clonotype: The target antigen is unknown.

Trimming pared 6 bases from V and 4 bases from J, leaving 19 bases between. The germline CDR1 and CDR2 sequences are SGHDN and FVKESK. This CDR3 contains 15 residues. The V call is TRBV14, the J call TRBJ2-7, with D possibly being TRBD1 (6 bases). Sequences were obtained from memory (CD45RO+) T cells sorted from blood. The receptor comes from a woman between 18 and 29 years old in good health. CDR3 protein: CASSPRTVGAYEQYF. The CDR3 nucleotides read TGTGCCAGCAGTCCAAGGACAGTGGGGGCATACGAGCAGTACTTC.